These 20 T cell receptor beta chains were sequenced from one sample in a study of blood T cell repertoires in COVID-19. Libraries were prepared by immunoSEQ multiplex PCR; TCRdb keeps only in-frame clonotypes and omits some of them. The data hold 250,000 to 300,000 clones, with about 86% observed a single time. The sample taken for sequencing was peripheral blood. All receptors come from a woman in her thirties with COVID-19, enrolled during active disease.

The chain is built from TRBV5-4 and TRBJ2-1; TRBD2 matches at 12 bases. The CDR3 has 17 residues. Germline CDR1 reads SGHNT; CDR2 reads YYREEE (reference sequence). Losses at the gene ends were 3 bases for V and 4 bases for J; bases not matched to a gene: 8. The CDR3 reads CASSSTVTSGGYNEQFF. CDR3 bases: TGTGCCAGCAGCTCGACCGTGACTAGCGGGGGATACAATGAGCAGTTCTTC.

The J gene is TRBJ1-2, the V gene TRBV9; no clear D gene. Trimming cost V 4 bases and J 4 bases, with 29 bases left between them. Per the germline V gene, CDR1 is SGDLS and CDR2 is YYNGEE. The CDR3 is 19 amino acids. The CDR3 region has the DNA TGTGCCAGCAGCCCGACCGGTGCTGGGCAGAGTTTCTCCCTCTATGGCTACACCTTC. It yields the protein CASSPTGAGQSFSLYGYTF.

The rearrangement links TRBV24-1 to TRBJ1-2; the D gene is possibly TRBD1 (5 bases). This CDR3 region has 15 residues. Trimming left V 11 bases short and J 4 bases short, with 22 bases between. The germline gives CDR1 KGHDR, CDR2 SFDVKD. The CDR3 sequence is CAIGGKTGRTYGYTF. The DNA of the CDR3 is TGTGCCATCGGGGGGAAAACGGGACGGACCTATGGCTACACCTTC.

This rearrangement joins TRBV28 to TRBJ2-1; no definite D call. Germline V CDR1 and CDR2: MDHEN, SYDVKM. The germline V and J ends were trimmed by 8 bases and 7 bases, with 12 bases remaining between them. CDR3 size: 12 residues. This chain's CDR3 is CASSSWANEQFF. In nucleotides, the CDR3 is TGTGCCAGCTCATCCTGGGCGAATGAGCAGTTCTTC.

This clone came up a few times. The chain couples TRBV6-1 to TRBJ1-5; D may be TRBD1 (6 bases). V was trimmed by 2 bases and J by 4 bases, leaving 12 bases between them. The germline V gene encodes CDR1 MNHNS and CDR2 SASEGT. This CDR3 spans 15 amino acids. The CDR3 DNA sequence: TGTGCCAGCAGTGAACTCAGGGGCCCAAATCAGCCCCAGCATTTT. Amino acid sequence: CASSELRGPNQPQHF.

V gene TRBV2 combines with J gene TRBJ2-1; the D gene is possibly TRBD2 (6 bases). V was trimmed by 4 bases and J by 0 bases, leaving 7 bases between them. CDR3 size: 14 residues. Germline CDR1 and CDR2: SNHLY and FYNNEI. The CDR3 coding sequence is TGTGCCAGCAGTGGGGACTCCTCCTACAATGAGCAGTTCTTC. Its protein is CASSGDSSYNEQFF.

The chain carries TRBV19 and TRBJ2-7; 8 nucleotides align to TRBD1. The CDR3 extends over 14 amino acids. Germline V gene lookup returns CDR1 LNHDA and CDR2 SQIVND (reference sequence). Trimming removed 6 bases from V and 5 bases from J; junction bases left unmatched: 9. The DNA of the CDR3 is TGTGCCAGTAGGCGACAGGGGTTTATCCACGAGCAGTACTTC. Translation gives CASRRQGFIHEQYF.

The chain combines TRBV7-9 with TRBJ1-1; D ambiguous. The CDR3 loop spans 16 amino acids. Between the trimmed V and J ends, which lost 7 bases and 2 bases, there was a span of 20 bases. Germline lookup yields CDR1 SEHNR and CDR2 FQNEAQ (reference sequence). CDR3 sequence (DNA): TGTGCCAGCAACTCCCCCTCACAGAGAGCAAACACTGAAGCTTTCTTT. Protein product: CASNSPSQRANTEAFF.

This clone was picked up one time. Distinct nucleotide sequences in the sample also encode this CDR3. The chain carries TRBV27 and TRBJ2-7, with D tentatively TRBD1 (5 bases). V gave up 3 bases and J gave up 1 base, with 7 bases separating them. Germline V gives CDR1 MNHEY, CDR2 SMNVEV (reference sequence). This CDR3 has 13 amino acids. The chain's CDR3 is CASSLGQSYEQYF. CDR3 in DNA: TGTGCCAGCAGTTTGGGGCAGTCCTACGAGCAGTACTTC.

The chain joins TRBV3-1 (or the pseudogene TRBV3-2) to TRBJ1-1; no reliable D call. Trimming took off 4 bases at V and 1 base at J, with 13 bases between the two ends. Germline CDR1 and CDR2: LGHDT and YNNKEL (reference sequence). The CDR3 contains 15 residues. This CDR3 is CASSPGRGKNTEAFF. The CDR3 DNA reads as TGTGCCAGCAGCCCCGGTCGAGGGAAGAACACTGAAGCTTTCTTT.

The chain carries TRBV6-5 and TRBJ1-1; 7 bases fit TRBD1. V shed 2 bases and J 7 bases; nucleotides not matched to a gene: 7. Germline CDR1 and CDR2: MNHEY and SVGAGI. The CDR3 contains 14 residues. The CDR3 loop is CASSYEGDSREAFF. Written as DNA, the CDR3 is TGTGCCAGCAGTTACGAGGGGGACAGTCGTGAAGCTTTCTTT.

The rearrangement links TRBV21-1 to TRBJ2-2; TRBD2, as called in the table, went unchecked against the DNA. TRBV21-1 counts as a pseudogene. The CDR3 totals 16 residues. CDR3: CASSKGRGSNTGELFF. The CDR3 nucleotides are TGTGCCAGCAGCAAAGGACGGGGGAGCAACACCGGGGAGCTGTTTTTT.

The chain combines TRBV19 with TRBJ1-6; 9 bases are shared with TRBD1. The V and J ends lost 6 bases and 7 bases, in that order; junction bases with no gene match: 7. The CDR3 covers 15 residues. The germline gives CDR1 LNHDA, CDR2 SQIVND (reference sequence). CDR3 loop: CASSNPGQGNSPLHF. As DNA, the CDR3 is TGTGCCAGTAGCAACCCTGGACAGGGGAATTCACCCCTCCACTTT.

The chain recombines TRBV28 with TRBJ1-6; D is perhaps TRBD1 (5 bases). The germline V gene has CDR1 MDHEN and CDR2 SYDVKM. CDR3 size: 15 residues. V was trimmed by 7 bases and J by 9 bases, leaving 19 bases between them. CDR3 in amino acids: CASIPAGERSSPLHF. CDR3 sequence (DNA): TGTGCCAGCATTCCTGCGGGGGAGCGGAGTTCACCCCTCCACTTT. The full variable domain, its missing parts supplied by reference TRBV28 and TRBJ1-6, is DVKVTQSSRYLVKRTGEKVFLECVQDMDHENMFWYRQDPGLGLRLIYFSYDVKMKEKGDIPEGYSVSREKKERFSLILESASTNQTSMYLCASIPAGERSSPLHFGNGTRLTVT.

J is TRBJ1-1 and V is TRBV7-9; the D gene is possibly TRBD1 (6 bases). The V gene's germline CDR1 is SEHNR and CDR2 FQNEAQ (reference sequence). This CDR3 spans 14 amino acids. The V and J ends lost 3 bases and 3 bases respectively, with 11 bases between them. The CDR3 region has the DNA TGTGCCAGCAGCTTCAGGGGCCGGGACACTGAAGCTTTCTTT. Protein sequence: CASSFRGRDTEAFF.

The chain combines TRBV6-5 with TRBJ2-5; TRBD2 agrees at 8 bases. Per germline, CDR1 MNHEY and CDR2 SVGAGI. The ends lost 0 bases at V and 5 bases at J; junction bases unmatched: 5. This CDR3 region has 15 residues. The CDR3 is CASSYSPGGRETQYF. The CDR3, as DNA: TGTGCCAGCAGTTACTCCCCGGGGGGGCGGGAGACCCAGTACTTC.

J is TRBJ2-3 and V is TRBV27; D might be TRBD2 (6 bases). CDR3 length equals 13 residues. Germline assignment: CDR1 MNHEY and CDR2 SMNVEV (reference sequence). The V end was cut by 7 bases, the J end by 1 base, with 9 bases between. Here the CDR3 reads CASTTSRTDTQYF. CDR3 in DNA: TGTGCCAGCACAACTAGCCGCACAGATACGCAGTATTTT.

The V and J genes are TRBV7-2 and TRBJ2-6, with a possible D match to TRBD1 (5 bases). The V end lost 0 bases, the J end lost 0 bases, and 12 bases lay between the germline ends. CDR1 and CDR2 from the germline V gene are SGHTA and FQGNSA. The CDR3 sequence is 18 residues long. CDR3 amino acids: CASSLAPRAYSGANVLTF. The CDR3 bases are TGTGCCAGCAGCTTAGCCCCCAGGGCCTACTCTGGGGCCAACGTCCTGACTTTC.

V and J are TRBV6-5 and TRBJ2-7; D is possibly TRBD1 (6 bases). Germline loops: CDR1 MNHEY, CDR2 SVGAGI. V was clipped by 4 bases and J by 5 bases, with 15 bases between them. The CDR3 consists of 14 residues. CDR3 sequence reads: CASSWTSGEHEQYF. The CDR3 DNA reads TGTGCCAGCAGTTGGACCTCAGGGGAACACGAGCAGTACTTC.

As concerns this clone: A read error may produce the germline difference seen at one junction end. The chain joins TRBV20-1 to TRBJ1-1, with D perhaps TRBD1 (6 bases). Per germline, CDR1 DFQATT and CDR2 SNEGSKA (reference sequence). The CDR3 runs to 10 residues. CDR3 bases: TGCAGTGCTAGAGTACCAGGGGAAATCTTT. Its protein product is CSARVPGEIF.